The subject of this entry is one T cell receptor (beta chain). What it recognizes is unknown. Germline CDR1 reads MNHEY; CDR2 reads SMNVEV (reference sequence). The CDR3 is 16 amino acids. Trimming left V 5 bases short and J 2 bases short, with 19 bases between. These data belong to a study of prognosis after radiotherapy for stage I lung cancer. In the study overall: The study deemed all of its non-small cell lung cancer patients medically inoperable. Aged roughly 53 to 85 years, with a median of roughly 70 years, the patients were 13 men and over five women.

Two-round multiplex PCR, the amplification method, yielded TCR beta CDR3 from genomic DNA. The first PCR round targeted every TRBV and TRBJ gene with specific primers. A single record per CDR3 protein comes from TCRdb applying MiXCR to the multiplex PCR reads. The sample carries around 15,000 distinct CDR3 sequences, approximately 55% recorded once. Findings and limits, study-wide: Metastatic and non-metastatic patients reportedly diverged in TRBV and TRBJ gene usage.

This receptor was identified in a donor over 45 with non-small cell lung cancer. The material sequenced was PBMCs, taken before or after stereotactic body radiation therapy (not recorded which). This sequence joins TRBV27 and TRBJ2-7, with D possibly matching TRBD1 (6 bases). The CDR3 here is CASSTARDTVTYEQYF. For the CDR3, the DNA is TGTGCCAGCAGTACGGCCCGGGACACAGTTACCTACGAGCAGTACTTC.